This T cell receptor beta chain was profiled in a study of T-cell memory formation after mild COVID-19. At the level of the study: TCR clustering was largely donor specific.

TCRdb recomputed calls from the 5' RACE reads with MiXCR, one row per CDR3 protein. The profile shows 300,000 to 350,000 distinct CDR3 sequences, 14% of them singletons. The study, taken as a whole, reports: Clones shrinking from day 15 to 85 showed even CD4/CD8 mixes; later expanders tilted CD4+. For contracting clones, CD4+ ones sat mainly in CM and EM, CD8+ in EMRA. Cross-reactive memory seemingly joined, as some responding clones were found in pre-infection memory.

The table lists this clonotype with a few counts. Its target is unknown. Germline CDR1 is WNHNN and CDR2 is SYGVQD (reference sequence). CDR3 size: 14 residues. V gave up 6 bases and J gave up 4 bases, with 12 bases separating them. Sequencing input: PBMCs or a T cell subset sorted from them (not recorded which). The clonotype comes from a man aged 18 to 29 who had mild COVID-19 (a few samples of this study predate the infection). Cell type and time point are not known. This chain joins TRBV10-1 and TRBJ2-2, with D possibly matching TRBD1 (6 bases). The CDR3 DNA sequence: TGCGCCAGCAGCCCGGACAGTTCCACCGGGGAGCTGTTTTTT. Protein product: CASSPDSSTGELFF.